This TCR beta chain is from a study of shared clonotypes between healthy human individuals. General study points: Incomplete sequencing of sorted subsets was indicated by rarefaction despite large depth.

About this clone: As yet, its antigen is unknown.

Execution of the assay was at deep level. Generated by immunoSEQ multiplex PCR, the TCRdb table keeps only in-frame clones and is missing some. The table shows around 2.5 million clones, with 93% occurring only once. Per germline, CDR1 SSHAT and CDR2 FNYEAQ (reference sequence). V trimming: 3 bases; J trimming: 1 base; junction bases outside the gene matches: 6. The CDR3 length is 16 residues. The sequenced material came from naive CD4+ T cells from PBMCs. Subset meaning: CD45RA+ positively selected. The genes are TRBV7-7 and TRBJ2-5, with 9 bases fitting TRBD1. The clonotype was recovered from a young man in good health. Some clones in this sample may be carry-over from other donors' samples. CDR3 DNA: TGTGCCAGCAGCTTCAGTGGGACAGGGATCCAAGAGACCCAGTACTTC. This sequence encodes CASSFSGTGIQETQYF.